This T cell receptor beta chain came from a study of blood T cell repertoires in COVID-19. Study-wide background: The United States, Italy and Spain supplied acute and convalescent COVID-19 samples. The cDNA or gDNA used as material had been derived from T cells, B-cell-depleted T cells, or PBMCs.

In the authors' workflow: Nucleated cell counts were estimated from reference gene primer amplification. TCRdb keeps only in-frame clones here, not all; method: immunoSEQ multiplex PCR. V and J calls and clone size come straight from that table; D and trimming were deduced from the DNA. The data show 250,000 to 300,000 clones, under 90% seen once. This TCR was recovered from a man aged 50 to 60 with acute or convalescent COVID-19. What was sequenced was peripheral blood.

This CDR3 is CATARTSTDTQYF. The CDR3 coding sequence is TGTGCCACCGCCCGGACTAGCACAGATACGCAGTATTTT. The chain recombines TRBV19 with TRBJ2-3, with D tentatively TRBD2 (5 bases). Germline CDR1 LNHDA, CDR2 SQIVND (reference sequence). The CDR3 spans 13 residues. With 10 bases removed from V and 0 bases from J, the gap between germline ends came to 11 bases.